This T cell receptor (beta chain) is from a study of blood T cell repertoires in COVID-19. The overall study: T cells, B-cell-depleted T cells, or PBMCs supplied cDNA or gDNA.

Assignment of participants to cohorts was predicated upon participant-reported clinical history. CDR3 size: 15 residues. Trimming took off 2 bases at V and 0 bases at J, with 7 bases between the two ends. Germline CDR1 reads KGHSH; CDR2 reads LQKENI. The table came from immunoSEQ multiplex PCR; TCRdb's copy has only in-frame clones and leaves some out. The table shows roughly 220,000 clones, with 65% to 85% occurring only once. This rearrangement joins TRBV18 to TRBJ2-2, with D uncertain. The source of this sequence is a man aged 25 to 40 with acute COVID-19. The sample was PBMCs or T cells enriched from blood (not recorded which). This CDR3 is CASSPEEANTGELFF. CDR3 sequence (DNA): TGTGCCAGCTCACCAGAGGAAGCGAACACCGGGGAGCTGTTTTTT. The full variable domain, completed using reference TRBV18 and TRBJ2-2, is NAGVMQNPRHLVRRRGQEARLRCSPMKGHSHVYWYRQLPEEGLKFMVYLQKENIIDESGMPKERFSAEFPKEGPSILRIQQVVRGDSAAYFCASSPEEANTGELFFGEGSRLTVL.